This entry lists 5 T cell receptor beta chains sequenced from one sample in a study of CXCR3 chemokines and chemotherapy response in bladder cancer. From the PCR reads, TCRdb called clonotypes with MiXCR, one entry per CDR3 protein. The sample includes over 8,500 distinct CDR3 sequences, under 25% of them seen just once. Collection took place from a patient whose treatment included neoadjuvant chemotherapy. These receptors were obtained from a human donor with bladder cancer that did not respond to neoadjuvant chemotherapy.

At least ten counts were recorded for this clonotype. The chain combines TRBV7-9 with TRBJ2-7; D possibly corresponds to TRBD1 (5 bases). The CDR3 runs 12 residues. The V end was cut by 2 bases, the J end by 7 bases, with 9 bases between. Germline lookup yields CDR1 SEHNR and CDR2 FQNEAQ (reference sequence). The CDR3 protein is CASSLSGLEQYF. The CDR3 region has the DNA TGTGCCAGCAGCTTATCAGGGTTAGAGCAGTACTTC.

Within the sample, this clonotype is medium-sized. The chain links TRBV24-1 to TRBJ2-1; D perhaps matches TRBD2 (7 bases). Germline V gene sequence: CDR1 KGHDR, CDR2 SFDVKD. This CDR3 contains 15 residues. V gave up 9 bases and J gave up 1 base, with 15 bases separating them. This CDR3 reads CATGGGQGSYNEQFF. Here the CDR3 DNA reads TGTGCCACCGGGGGGGGGCAAGGGTCCTACAATGAGCAGTTCTTC.

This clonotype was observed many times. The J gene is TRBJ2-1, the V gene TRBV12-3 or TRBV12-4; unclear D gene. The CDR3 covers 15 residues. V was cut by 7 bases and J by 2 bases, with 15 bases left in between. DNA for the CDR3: TGTGCCAGCATGTACCCCCCACAAGCCTACAATGAGCAGTTCTTC. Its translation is CASMYPPQAYNEQFF.

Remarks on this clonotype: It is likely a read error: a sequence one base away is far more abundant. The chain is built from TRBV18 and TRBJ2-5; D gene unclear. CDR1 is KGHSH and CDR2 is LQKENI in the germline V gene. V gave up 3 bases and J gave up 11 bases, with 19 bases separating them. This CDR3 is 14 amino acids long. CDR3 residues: CASSPPPFKNEQYF. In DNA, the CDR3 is TGTGCCAGCTCACCTCCCCCATTTAAAAATGAGCAGTACTTC.

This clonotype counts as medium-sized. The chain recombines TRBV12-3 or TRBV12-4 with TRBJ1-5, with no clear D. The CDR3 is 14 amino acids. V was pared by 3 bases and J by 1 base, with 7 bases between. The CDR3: CASSFGRSNQPQHF. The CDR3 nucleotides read TGTGCCAGCAGTTTCGGGCGAAGCAATCAGCCCCAGCATTTT.